These T cell receptor beta chains were read from a single sample in a study of cytomegalovirus exposure and HLA in healthy donors. TCRdb keeps only in-frame clones here, not all; method: immunoSEQ multiplex PCR. Among 260,000 or so clones listed, about 92% were seen once. Sequencing was done on a sample of PBMCs. The receptor set was obtained from a woman aged 25 to 39 in good health and CMV-seronegative. CDR3s include the opening cysteine and the closing phenylalanine or tryptophan. A D gene is named only where the DNA matches it firmly. Size is stated for part of the rows, as once, few or many counts, or as a class when the clone is expanded.

V	size	J	D	length	DNA	CDR3
TRBV7-9	few	TRBJ1-2	-	15	TGTGCCAGCAGCTTAGGACGCTGGGGGAACTATGGCTACACCTTC	CASSLGRWGNYGYTF
TRBV7-8	few	TRBJ2-7	TRBD2	15	TGTGCCAGCAGCTTAGTTCGAGCGGGAGACGGCGAGCAGTACTTC	CASSLVRAGDGEQYF
TRBV5-5	-	TRBJ1-5	-	15	TGTGCCAGCAGCTTGGGGGACGTCATTGCCCAGCCCCAGCATTTT	CASSLGDVIAQPQHF
TRBV13	-	TRBJ2-1	-	15	TGTGCCAGCAGCTTAGGGGGTCGCTCCTACAATGAGCAGTTCTTC	CASSLGGRSYNEQFF
TRBV28	once	TRBJ1-3	TRBD1	15	TGTGCCAGCAGTTACAGGGGAACCTCTGGAAACACCATATATTTT	CASSYRGTSGNTIYF
TRBV4-1	few	TRBJ2-1	-	15	TGCGCCAGCACTCCCGGGCCCTTAACGAACACTGAGCAGTTCTTC	CASTPGPLTNTEQFF
TRBV7-2	-	TRBJ2-1	TRBD2	13	TGTGCCAGCAGCGACTTACTAGCGTATGAGCAGTTCTTC	CASSDLLAYEQFF
TRBV7-9	-	TRBJ2-7	-	12	TGTGCCAGCAGCGGCAGGGCCTACGAGCAGTACTTC	CASSGRAYEQYF
TRBV5-1	-	TRBJ2-6	-	14	TGCGCCAGCAAACAGGCCGGTGGGGCCAACGTCCTGACTTTC	CASKQAGGANVLTF
TRBV27	-	TRBJ1-1	TRBD1	13	TGTGCCAGCAGTTACCTACAGGGGGATGAAGCTTTCTTT	CASSYLQGDEAFF
TRBV4-3	-	TRBJ2-7	-	14	TGCGCCAGCAGCCAAGCTGTGAATTCCTACGAGCAGTACTTC	CASSQAVNSYEQYF
TRBV11-3	-	TRBJ1-4	-	14	TGTGCCAGCAGCCACAGGGACGGAGGAAGAAAACTGTTTTTT	CASSHRDGGRKLFF
TRBV6-5	-	TRBJ2-5	TRBD2	15	TGTGCCAGCAGCAGACTAGCGGGAGGGCCGGAGACCCAGTACTTC	CASSRLAGGPETQYF
TRBV5-1	-	TRBJ2-3	-	11	TGCGCCAGCAGTGAAGCAGATACGCAGTATTTT	CASSEADTQYF
TRBV5-1	-	TRBJ2-1	-	15	TGCGCCAGCAGCTTGGTGGTGGGAGTAGGCGATGAGCAGTTCTTC	CASSLVVGVGDEQFF
TRBV20-1	-	TRBJ2-7	-	11	TGCAGTAGCGGAAGCTCCTACGAGCAGTACTTC	CSSGSSYEQYF
TRBV2	-	TRBJ2-5	TRBD2	17	TGTGCCAGCAGTGAAGCGCTGGGGCTAGCGGGAATAGAGACCCAGTACTTC	CASSEALGLAGIETQYF
TRBV29-1	-	TRBJ2-1	-	13	TGCAGCGTTGGGGCGGACTCCTACAATGAGCAGTTCTTC	CSVGADSYNEQFF
TRBV5-4	-	TRBJ1-1	-	15	TGTGCCAGCAGTTCATACGTGACGGTAGACACTGAAGCTTTCTTT	CASSSYVTVDTEAFF
TRBV5-1	-	TRBJ2-1	-	12	TGCGCCAGCAGCTTTACCGGGAATGAGCAGTTCTTC	CASSFTGNEQFF
TRBV11-2	few	TRBJ2-7	-	14	TGTGCCAGCAGTCTCTTGGGGGTGTCCTACGAGCAGTACTTC	CASSLLGVSYEQYF
TRBV4-3	-	TRBJ2-5	TRBD2	15	TGCGCCAGCAGCCCTTTCCGACTAGCCGAGGAGACCCAGTACTTC	CASSPFRLAEETQYF
TRBV27	few	TRBJ2-7	-	10	TGTGCCAGCGGTTACTACGAGCAGTACTTC	CASGYYEQYF
TRBV7-9	once	TRBJ2-7	-	16	TGTGCCAGCACCGATGACGAGATTTTACTCTCCTACGAGCAGTACTTC	CASTDDEILLSYEQYF
TRBV27	-	TRBJ2-2	TRBD2	18	TGTGCCAGCAGTTTAGGGCTAGCGGGAGGGCAGGGCACCGGGGAGCTGTTTTTT	CASSLGLAGGQGTGELFF
TRBV13	-	TRBJ1-2	-	15	TGTGCCAGCAGCTTCGGCTCGGCGGCTCACTATGGCTACACCTTC	CASSFGSAAHYGYTF
TRBV9	-	TRBJ2-3	-	12	TGTGCCAGCAGCGCCTATACAGATACGCAGTATTTT	CASSAYTDTQYF
TRBV27	-	TRBJ2-1	-	15	TGTGCCAGCAGTTTATCCTGGGACCTCTACAATGAGCAGTTCTTC	CASSLSWDLYNEQFF
TRBV19	-	TRBJ2-7	-	13	TGTGCCAGTAGTGAGGCTAACTCCTACGAGCAGTACTTC	CASSEANSYEQYF
TRBV9	-	TRBJ1-1	-	14	TGTGCCAGCAGCCCCAGGGGCGTGAACACTGAAGCTTTCTTT	CASSPRGVNTEAFF
TRBV23-1	-	TRBJ2-5	-	17	TGCGCCAGCAGTCAATCCCCCCCTCCCCCATACCAAGAGACCCAGTACTTC	CASSQSPPPPYQETQYF
TRBV9	-	TRBJ2-4	-	16	TGTGCCAGCAGCTCAGGTGGAGGGGGAACCAAAAACATTCAGTACTTC	CASSSGGGGTKNIQYF
TRBV25-1	-	TRBJ2-7	-	13	TGTGCCAGCAGTGAATTCGTGGGCAACGAGCAGTACTTC	CASSEFVGNEQYF